Shown below are 9 T cell receptor beta chains from a single sample sequenced in a study of T cell changes during pregnancy in multiple sclerosis. Using immunoSEQ multiplex PCR, the repertoire was profiled, and TCRdb retains in-frame clones only, with some absent. This table has some 70,000 clones, 90% appearing once. Sequenced here: peripheral blood, sampled in the third trimester of pregnancy. These receptors all stem from a female donor with multiple sclerosis, enrolled in a pregnancy study.

V and J are TRBV7-3 and TRBJ2-7; D is perhaps TRBD1 (5 bases). CDR1 and CDR2 from the germline V gene are SGHTA and FQGTGA. This CDR3 is 15 amino acids long. V dropped 5 bases and J dropped 3 bases, with 17 bases sitting between them. DNA of the CDR3: TGTGCCAGCAGCCCCGACAGCCAACCGTTCTACGAGCAGTACTTC. Translating it yields CASSPDSQPFYEQYF.

The chain recombines TRBV7-6 with TRBJ2-1, with no clear D. The length of the CDR3 is 14 residues. With 5 bases removed from V and 4 bases from J, the gap between germline ends came to 12 bases. The V gene's germline CDR1 is SGHVS and CDR2 FNYEAQ. The CDR3 nucleotides read TGTGCCAGCAGCCCGAACCCGGGTTACAATGAGCAGTTCTTC. Its translation is CASSPNPGYNEQFF.

The genes are TRBV4-1 and TRBJ2-7, with D possibly being TRBD2 (6 bases). Trimming left V 0 bases short and J 0 bases short, with 12 bases between. The CDR3 is 16 residues long. The germline gives CDR1 MGHRA, CDR2 YSYEKL. Here the CDR3 DNA reads TGCGCCAGCAGCCAAGAAACTCCTAGCGTCTCCTACGAGCAGTACTTC. Translation gives CASSQETPSVSYEQYF.

This chain joins TRBV4-1 and TRBJ2-1; D might be TRBD1 (6 bases). The CDR3 loop spans 15 amino acids. Germline CDR1 is MGHRA and CDR2 is YSYEKL. The V gene lost 3 bases and the J gene lost 8 bases, with 17 bases spanning the gap. DNA of the CDR3: TGCGCCAGCAGCCACGGACAGCAACAAGGGTATGAGCAGTTCTTC. Translation: CASSHGQQQGYEQFF.

This clone showed up just once. The chain carries TRBV7-2 and TRBJ2-4, with D possibly being TRBD1 (7 bases). With 3 bases removed from V and 4 bases from J, the gap between germline ends came to 10 bases. This CDR3 contains 14 residues. The germline V gene encodes CDR1 SGHTA and CDR2 FQGNSA. The CDR3 here is CASSFAGQKNIQYF. CDR3 bases: TGTGCCAGCAGCTTCGCGGGACAGAAAAACATTCAGTACTTC.

This rearrangement joins TRBV19 to TRBJ1-1; 8 bases match TRBD1. In germline, CDR1 is LNHDA, CDR2 SQIVND (reference sequence). This CDR3 comprises 15 residues. Trimming removed 9 bases from V and 1 base from J; junction bases left unmatched: 10. CDR3 sequence (DNA): TGTGCCAGCTCGACTGACAGGGGCAGGAACACTGAAGCTTTCTTT. Amino acids: CASSTDRGRNTEAFF.

This clone is a singleton in its sample. The rearrangement links TRBV5-1 to TRBJ1-5; D remains ambiguous. The V and J ends lost 5 bases and 5 bases respectively, with 11 bases between them. The germline gives CDR1 SGHRS, CDR2 YFSETQ. The CDR3 runs 13 residues. CDR3 sequence (DNA): TGCGCCAGCAGGGTCGCCGAGGATCAGCCCCAGCATTTT. Translating it yields CASRVAEDQPQHF.

This clone was observed once. This rearrangement joins TRBV27 to TRBJ2-2; D is unclear. The V and J ends lost 3 bases and 3 bases respectively, with 5 bases between them. CDR3 length equals 13 residues. Germline V gene data show CDR1 as MNHEY and CDR2 as SMNVEV (reference sequence). CDR3 coding DNA: TGTGCCAGCAGTTTTTCGGACACCGGGGAGCTGTTTTTT. Its protein is CASSFSDTGELFF.

The V call is TRBV14, the J call TRBJ2-1; 9 nucleotides line up with TRBD1. The trim removed 9 bases at V and 0 bases at J, leaving 6 bases unmatched. Looked up from germline, CDR1 is SGHDN and CDR2 is FVKESK. The CDR3 is made up of 15 amino acids. CDR3 amino acids: CASARDRVSYNEQFF. The CDR3 region has the DNA TGTGCCAGTGCCCGGGACAGGGTCTCCTACAATGAGCAGTTCTTC.